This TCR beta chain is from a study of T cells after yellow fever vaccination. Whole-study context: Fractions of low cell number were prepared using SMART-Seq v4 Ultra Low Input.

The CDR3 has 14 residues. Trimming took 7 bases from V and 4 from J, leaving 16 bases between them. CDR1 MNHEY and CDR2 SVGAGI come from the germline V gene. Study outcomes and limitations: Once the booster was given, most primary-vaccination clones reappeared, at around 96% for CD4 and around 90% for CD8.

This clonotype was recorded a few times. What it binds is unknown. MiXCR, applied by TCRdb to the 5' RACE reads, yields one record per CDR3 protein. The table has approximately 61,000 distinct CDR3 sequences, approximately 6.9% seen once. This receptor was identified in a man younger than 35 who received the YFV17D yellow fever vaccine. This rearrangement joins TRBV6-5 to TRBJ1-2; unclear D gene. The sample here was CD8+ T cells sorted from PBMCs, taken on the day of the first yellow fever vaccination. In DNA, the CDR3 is TGTGCCAGCACCCCCCCCGTACTGGGCTATGGCTACACCTTC. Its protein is CASTPPVLGYGYTF.